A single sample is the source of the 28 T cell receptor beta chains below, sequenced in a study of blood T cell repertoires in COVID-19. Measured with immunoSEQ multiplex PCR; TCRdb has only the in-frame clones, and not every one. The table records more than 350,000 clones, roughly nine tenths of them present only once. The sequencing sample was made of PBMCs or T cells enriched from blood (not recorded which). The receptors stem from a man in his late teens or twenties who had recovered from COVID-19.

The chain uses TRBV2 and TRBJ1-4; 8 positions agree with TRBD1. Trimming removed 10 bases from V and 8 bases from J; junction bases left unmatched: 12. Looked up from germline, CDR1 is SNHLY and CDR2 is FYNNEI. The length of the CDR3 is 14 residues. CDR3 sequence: CATRMTGENEKLFF. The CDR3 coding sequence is TGTGCCACCCGGATGACAGGGGAGAACGAAAAACTGTTTTTT.

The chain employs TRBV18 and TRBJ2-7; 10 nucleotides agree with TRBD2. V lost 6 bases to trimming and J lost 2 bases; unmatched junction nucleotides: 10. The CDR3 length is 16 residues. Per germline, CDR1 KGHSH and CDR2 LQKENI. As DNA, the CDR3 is TGTGCCAGCTCCCCCGCGGGGAGCGGGAGGGCCTACGAGCAGTACTTC. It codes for CASSPAGSGRAYEQYF.

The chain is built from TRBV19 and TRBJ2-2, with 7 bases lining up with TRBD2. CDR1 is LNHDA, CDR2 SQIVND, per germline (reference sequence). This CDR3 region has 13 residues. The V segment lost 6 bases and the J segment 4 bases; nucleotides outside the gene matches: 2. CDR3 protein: CASRGGVTGELFF. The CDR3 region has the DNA TGTGCCAGTAGGGGAGGGGTCACCGGGGAGCTGTTTTTT.

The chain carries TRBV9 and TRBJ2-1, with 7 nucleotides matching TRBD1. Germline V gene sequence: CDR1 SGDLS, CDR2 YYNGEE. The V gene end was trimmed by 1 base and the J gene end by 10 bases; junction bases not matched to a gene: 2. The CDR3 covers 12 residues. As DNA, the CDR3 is TGTGCCAGCAGCGTATCGGGACAGGAGCAGTTCTTC. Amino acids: CASSVSGQEQFF.

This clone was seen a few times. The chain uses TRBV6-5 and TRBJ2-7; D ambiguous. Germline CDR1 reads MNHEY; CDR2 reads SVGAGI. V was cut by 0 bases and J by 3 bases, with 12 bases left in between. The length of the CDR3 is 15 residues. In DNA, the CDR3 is TGTGCCAGCAGTTACTCTTCTTCAACAGACTACGAGCAGTACTTC. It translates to CASSYSSSTDYEQYF.

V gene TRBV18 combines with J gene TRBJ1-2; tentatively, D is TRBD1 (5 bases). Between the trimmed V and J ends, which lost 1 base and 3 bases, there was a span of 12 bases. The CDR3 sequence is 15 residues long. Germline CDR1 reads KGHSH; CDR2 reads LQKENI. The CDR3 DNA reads TGTGCCAGCTCACCACTGTCGGACAACTACTATGGCTACACCTTC. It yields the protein CASSPLSDNYYGYTF.

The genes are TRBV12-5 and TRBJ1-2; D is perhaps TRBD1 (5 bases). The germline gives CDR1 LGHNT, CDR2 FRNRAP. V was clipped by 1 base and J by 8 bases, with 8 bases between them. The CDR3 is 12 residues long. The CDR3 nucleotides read TGTGCTAGTGGTTTGGGGGGCATCGGCTACACCTTC. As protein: CASGLGGIGYTF.

CDR3 residues: CASSIQGLGPQHF. DNA for the CDR3: TGTGCCAGTAGTATTCAGGGCCTAGGGCCCCAGCATTTT. V usage is TRBV19 and J usage is TRBJ1-5; D may be TRBD1 (5 bases). CDR3 length equals 13 residues. V was pared by 3 bases and J by 9 bases, with 12 bases between. Germline V lookup: CDR1 LNHDA, CDR2 SQIVND (reference sequence).

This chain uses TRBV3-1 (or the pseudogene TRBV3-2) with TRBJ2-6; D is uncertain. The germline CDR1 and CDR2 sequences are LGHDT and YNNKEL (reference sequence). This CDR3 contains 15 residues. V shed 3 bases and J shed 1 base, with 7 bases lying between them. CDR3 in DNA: TGTGCCAGCAGCCATCGCAGTTCTGGGGCCAACGTCCTGACTTTC. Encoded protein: CASSHRSSGANVLTF.

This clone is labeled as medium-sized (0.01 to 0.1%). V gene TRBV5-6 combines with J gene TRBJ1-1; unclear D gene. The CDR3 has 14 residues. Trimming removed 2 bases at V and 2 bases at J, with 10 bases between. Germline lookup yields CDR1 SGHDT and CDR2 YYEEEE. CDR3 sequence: CASSFGGGNTEAFF. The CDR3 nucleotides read TGTGCCAGCAGCTTCGGCGGAGGTAACACTGAAGCTTTCTTT.

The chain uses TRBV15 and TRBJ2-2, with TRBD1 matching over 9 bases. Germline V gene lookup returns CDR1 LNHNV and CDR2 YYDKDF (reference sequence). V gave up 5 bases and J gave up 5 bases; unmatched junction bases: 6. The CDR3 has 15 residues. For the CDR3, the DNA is TGTGCCACCAGCCCGGGACAGGGAAGGACCGGGGAGCTGTTTTTT. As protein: CATSPGQGRTGELFF.

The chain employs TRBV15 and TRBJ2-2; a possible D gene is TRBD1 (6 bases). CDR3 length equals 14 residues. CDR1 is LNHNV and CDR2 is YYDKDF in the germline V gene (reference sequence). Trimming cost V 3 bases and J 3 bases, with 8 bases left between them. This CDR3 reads CATSRDSYTGELFF. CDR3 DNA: TGTGCCACCAGCAGGGACAGTTACACCGGGGAGCTGTTTTTT.

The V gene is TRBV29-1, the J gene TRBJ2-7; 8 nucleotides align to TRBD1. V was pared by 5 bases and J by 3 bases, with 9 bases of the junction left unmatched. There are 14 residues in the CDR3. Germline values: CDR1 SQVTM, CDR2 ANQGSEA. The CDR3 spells CSVSRLQGGYEQYF. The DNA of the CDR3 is TGCAGCGTTTCTCGGCTACAGGGGGGCTACGAGCAGTACTTC.

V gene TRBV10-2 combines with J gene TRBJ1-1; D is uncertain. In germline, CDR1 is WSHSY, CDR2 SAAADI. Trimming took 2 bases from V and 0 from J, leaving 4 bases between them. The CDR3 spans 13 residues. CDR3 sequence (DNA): TGCGCCAGCAGTGAGACAGTGAACACTGAAGCTTTCTTT. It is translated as CASSETVNTEAFF.

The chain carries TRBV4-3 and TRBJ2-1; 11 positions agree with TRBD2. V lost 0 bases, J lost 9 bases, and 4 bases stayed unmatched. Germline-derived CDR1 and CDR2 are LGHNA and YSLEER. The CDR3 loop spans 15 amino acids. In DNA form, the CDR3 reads TGCGCCAGCAGCCAAGAGCCCCTAGCGGGAGGTGAGCAGTTCTTC. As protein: CASSQEPLAGGEQFF.

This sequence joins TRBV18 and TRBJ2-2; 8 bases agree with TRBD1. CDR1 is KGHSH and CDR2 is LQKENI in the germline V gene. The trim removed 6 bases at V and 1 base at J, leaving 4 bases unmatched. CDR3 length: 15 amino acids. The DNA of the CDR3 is TGTGCCAGCTCGCGAGGGACAGGGAACACCGGGGAGCTGTTTTTT. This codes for CASSRGTGNTGELFF. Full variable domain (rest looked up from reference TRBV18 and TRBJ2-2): NAGVMQNPRHLVRRRGQEARLRCSPMKGHSHVYWYRQLPEEGLKFMVYLQKENIIDESGMPKERFSAEFPKEGPSILRIQQVVRGDSAAYFCASSRGTGNTGELFFGEGSRLTVL.

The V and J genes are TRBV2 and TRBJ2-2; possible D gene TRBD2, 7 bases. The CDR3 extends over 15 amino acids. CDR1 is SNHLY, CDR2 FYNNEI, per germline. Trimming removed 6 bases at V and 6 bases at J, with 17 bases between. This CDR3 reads CASRREGGPAGELFF. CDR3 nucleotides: TGTGCCAGCAGGAGGGAGGGGGGGCCCGCCGGGGAGCTGTTTTTT.

The CDR3 sequence: CAWSVSDEQFF. The CDR3, as DNA: TGTGCCTGGAGTGTATCGGATGAGCAGTTCTTC. This chain links TRBV30 with TRBJ2-1; D unclear. The CDR3 is 11 amino acids. Germline CDR1 GTSNPN, CDR2 SVGIG (reference sequence). Trimming pared 0 bases from V and 8 bases from J, leaving 5 bases between.

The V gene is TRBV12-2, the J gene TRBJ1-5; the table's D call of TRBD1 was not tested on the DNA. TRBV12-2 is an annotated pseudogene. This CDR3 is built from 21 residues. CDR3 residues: CASRLVTRTSPESVSNQPQHF. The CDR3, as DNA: TGTGCAAGTCGCTTAGTCACCAGAACCTCTCCAGAAAGTGTTAGCAATCAGCCCCAGCATTTT.

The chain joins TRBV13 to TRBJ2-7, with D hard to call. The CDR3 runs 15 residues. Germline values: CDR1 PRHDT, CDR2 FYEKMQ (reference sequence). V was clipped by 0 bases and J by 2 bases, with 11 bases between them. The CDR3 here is CASSLGQVRAYEQYF. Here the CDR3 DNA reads TGTGCCAGCAGCTTAGGGCAGGTCAGAGCCTACGAGCAGTACTTC.

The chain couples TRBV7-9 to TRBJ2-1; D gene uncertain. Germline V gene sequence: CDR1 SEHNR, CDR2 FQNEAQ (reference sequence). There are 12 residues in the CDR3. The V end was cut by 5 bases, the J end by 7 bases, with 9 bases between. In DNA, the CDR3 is TGTGCCAGCAGCGCCCTCGGGAATGAGCAGTTCTTC. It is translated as CASSALGNEQFF.

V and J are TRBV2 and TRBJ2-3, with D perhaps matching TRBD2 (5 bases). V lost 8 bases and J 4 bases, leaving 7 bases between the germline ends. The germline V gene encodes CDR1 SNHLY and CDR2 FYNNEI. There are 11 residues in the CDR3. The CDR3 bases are TGTGCCAGCTGGGGAGCAGATACGCAGTATTTT. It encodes CASWGADTQYF.

The CDR3 nucleotides read TGTGCCAGCAGCCGATACAGGGGCACTGAAGCTTTCTTT. It is translated as CASSRYRGTEAFF. The chain uses TRBV6-5 and TRBJ1-1, with 7 positions matching TRBD1. The CDR3 is made up of 13 amino acids. The germline V gene has CDR1 MNHEY and CDR2 SVGAGI. J lost 4 bases, V lost 6 bases, and 5 bases had no gene match.

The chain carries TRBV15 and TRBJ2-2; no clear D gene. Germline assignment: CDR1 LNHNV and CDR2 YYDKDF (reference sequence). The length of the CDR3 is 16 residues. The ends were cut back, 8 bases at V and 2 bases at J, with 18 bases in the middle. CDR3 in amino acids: CATHKEPGSNTGELFF. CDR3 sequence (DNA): TGTGCCACCCATAAAGAACCGGGTTCTAACACCGGGGAGCTGTTTTTT.

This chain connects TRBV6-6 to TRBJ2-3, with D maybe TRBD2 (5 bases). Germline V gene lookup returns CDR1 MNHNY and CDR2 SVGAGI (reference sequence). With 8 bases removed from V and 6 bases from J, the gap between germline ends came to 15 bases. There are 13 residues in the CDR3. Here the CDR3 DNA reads TGTGCCAGCGGGCTAGTGGCGGGTGATACGCAGTATTTT. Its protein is CASGLVAGDTQYF.

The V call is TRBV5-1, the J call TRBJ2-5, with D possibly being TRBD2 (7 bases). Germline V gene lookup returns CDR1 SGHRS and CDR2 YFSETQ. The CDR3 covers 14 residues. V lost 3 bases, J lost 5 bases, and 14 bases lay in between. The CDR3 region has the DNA TGCGCCAGCAGCTGGGGGGGCAACCTGGAGACCCAGTACTTC. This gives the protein CASSWGGNLETQYF.

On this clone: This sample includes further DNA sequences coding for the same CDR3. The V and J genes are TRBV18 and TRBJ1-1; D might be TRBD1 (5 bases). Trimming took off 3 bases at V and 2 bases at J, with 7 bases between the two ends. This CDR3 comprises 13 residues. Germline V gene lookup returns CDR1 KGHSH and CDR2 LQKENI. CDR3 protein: CASSPGGNTEAFF. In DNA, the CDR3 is TGTGCCAGCTCACCCGGGGGTAACACTGAAGCTTTCTTT.

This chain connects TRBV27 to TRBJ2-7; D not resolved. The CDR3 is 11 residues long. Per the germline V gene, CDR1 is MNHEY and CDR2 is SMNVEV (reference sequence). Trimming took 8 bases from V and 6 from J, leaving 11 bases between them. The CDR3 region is CASHLAGEQYF. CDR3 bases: TGTGCCAGCCACCTGGCTGGCGAGCAGTACTTC.